This T cell receptor beta chain was recorded in a study of Ad26.COV2.S vaccination and SARS-CoV-2 variants. Looking at the study overall: Once or twice, 56 days apart, Ad26.COV2.S was delivered intramuscularly.

The assay was immunoSEQ multiplex PCR, and TCRdb's table has in-frame clones only and misses some. The sample holds 410,000 or so clones, about 90% seen once. Treatment in this sample: approximately 18 received Ad26.COV2.S at low or high dose, single or two shots; about 5 received placebo; per-sample allocation not given. Sampling was performed 63 days after the first vaccine or placebo injection. A Boston donor was an adult aged 18-55 years. This CDR3 region has 14 residues. Germline V CDR1 and CDR2: LNHDA, SQIVND (reference sequence). Trimming took off 5 bases at V and 7 bases at J, with 12 bases between the two ends.

This rearrangement joins TRBV19 to TRBJ1-6, with a weak D call TRBD1 (5 bases). The receptor was derived from a person aged 18-65 years who received the Ad26.COV2.S COVID-19 vaccine or a placebo. This material consisted of peripheral blood, taken in a trial of Ad26.COV2.S vaccine versus placebo. For the CDR3, the DNA is TGTGCCAGTAGTCCTGACGGGGGAAATTCACCCCTCCACTTT. It translates to CASSPDGGNSPLHF.